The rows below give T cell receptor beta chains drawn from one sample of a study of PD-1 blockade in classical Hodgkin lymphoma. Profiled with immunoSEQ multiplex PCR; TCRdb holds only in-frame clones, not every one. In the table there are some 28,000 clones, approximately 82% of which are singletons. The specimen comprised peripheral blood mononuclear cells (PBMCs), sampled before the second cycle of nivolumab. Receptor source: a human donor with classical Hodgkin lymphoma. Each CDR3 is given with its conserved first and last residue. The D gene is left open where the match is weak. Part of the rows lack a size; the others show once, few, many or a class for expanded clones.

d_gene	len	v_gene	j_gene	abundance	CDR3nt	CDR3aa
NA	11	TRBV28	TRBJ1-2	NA	TGTGCCAGCATGGAAAACTATGGCTACACCTTC	CASMENYGYTF
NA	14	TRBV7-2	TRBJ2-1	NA	TGTGCCAGCAGGGAATCAGGGTTTTACAATGAGCAGTTCTTC	CASRESGFYNEQFF
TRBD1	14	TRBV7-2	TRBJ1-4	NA	TGTGCCAGCAGTTCCGGGACAGGCGACGAAAAACTGTTTTTT	CASSSGTGDEKLFF
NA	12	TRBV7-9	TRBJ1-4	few	TGTGCCAGCTCCCTACTAGGGGAAAAACTGTTTTTT	CASSLLGEKLFF
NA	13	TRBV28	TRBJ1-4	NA	TGTGCCAGCCACGGTCGGGCTAATGAAAAACTGTTTTTT	CASHGRANEKLFF
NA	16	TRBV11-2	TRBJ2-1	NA	TGTGCCAGCAGCCTCCGGCGGGACTTCTCCTACAATGAGCAGTTCTTC	CASSLRRDFSYNEQFF
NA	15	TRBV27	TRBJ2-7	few	TGTGCCAGCAGCAACACTGGACGGGGAACCTACGAGCAGTACTTC	CASSNTGRGTYEQYF
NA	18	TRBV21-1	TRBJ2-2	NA	TGTGCCAGCAGCACCACCTGGGGGCGGGAGTCGAACACCGGGGAGCTGTTTTTT	CASSTTWGRESNTGELFF
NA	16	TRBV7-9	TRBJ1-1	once	TGTGCCAGCAGCTTCGACCCCAGCGGGGGAGGCTCTGAAGCTTTCTTT	CASSFDPSGGGSEAFF
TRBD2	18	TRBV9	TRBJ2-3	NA	TGTGCCAGCAGCACCGGGACTAGCGGGAGGGCCGCCACAGATACGCAGTATTTT	CASSTGTSGRAATDTQYF
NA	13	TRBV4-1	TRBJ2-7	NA	TGCGCCAGCAGCCAAGCCCCGAGCTACGAGCAGTACTTC	CASSQAPSYEQYF
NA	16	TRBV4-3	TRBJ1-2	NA	TGCGCCAGCAGCCAAGATCTCCCGGCAGGGATCTATGGCTACACCTTC	CASSQDLPAGIYGYTF
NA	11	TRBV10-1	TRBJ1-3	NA	TGCGCCAGCAGTGAAGGCGGGCCTACCTACTTT	CASSEGGPTYF
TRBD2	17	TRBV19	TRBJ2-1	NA	TGTGCCAGTAGTATCTGGGGCGGGAGTAACTCCTACAATGAGCAGTTCTTC	CASSIWGGSNSYNEQFF
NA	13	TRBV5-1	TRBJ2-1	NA	TGCGCCAGCAGCTTGGGCGGGTCTGGGGAGCAGTTCTTC	CASSLGGSGEQFF
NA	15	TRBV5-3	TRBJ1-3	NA	TGTGCCAGCAGCTTGCCAGGAAGCTCTGGAAACACCATATATTTT	CASSLPGSSGNTIYF
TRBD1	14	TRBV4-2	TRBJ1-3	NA	TGTGCCAGCAGCCTACAGGGGACTGGAAACACCATATATTTT	CASSLQGTGNTIYF
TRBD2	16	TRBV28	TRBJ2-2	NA	TGTGCCAGCAGTTTCTGGCTAGCGGGAGACGTCGGGGAGCTGTTTTTT	CASSFWLAGDVGELFF
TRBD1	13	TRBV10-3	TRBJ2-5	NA	TGTGCCATCGGGGACAGGGAGGATGAGACCCAGTACTTC	CAIGDREDETQYF
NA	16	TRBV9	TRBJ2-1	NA	TGTGCCAGCAGCGGGTGGGGGGACCCCTCCTACAATGAGCAGTTCTTC	CASSGWGDPSYNEQFF
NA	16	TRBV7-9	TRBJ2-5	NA	TGTGCCAGCAGCTTAGTACCGGCAGGGGAAGAAGAGACCCAGTACTTC	CASSLVPAGEEETQYF
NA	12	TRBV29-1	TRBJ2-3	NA	TGCAGCTCCTTCACTACCACAGATACGCAGTATTTT	CSSFTTTDTQYF
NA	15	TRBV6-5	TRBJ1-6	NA	TGTGCCAGCAGTTACTCTGGGGGCGAGGGCTCACCCCTCCACTTT	CASSYSGGEGSPLHF
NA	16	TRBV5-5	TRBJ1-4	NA	TGTGCCAGCAGCTTGGCCGACAGGCTTCTTAATGAAAAACTGTTTTTT	CASSLADRLLNEKLFF
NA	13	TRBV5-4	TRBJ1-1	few	TGTGCCAGCAGCCTGCAAGGGAACACTGAAGCTTTCTTT	CASSLQGNTEAFF
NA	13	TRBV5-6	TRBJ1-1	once	TGTGCCAGCACCTTGGGAGTGAACACTGAAGCTTTCTTT	CASTLGVNTEAFF
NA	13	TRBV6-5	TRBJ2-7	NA	TGTGCCAGCAGCAAACGGCCGGGTCCCGAGCAGTACTTC	CASSKRPGPEQYF
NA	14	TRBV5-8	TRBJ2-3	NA	TGTGCCAGCAGCTTGGACAGGAGCACAGATACGCAGTATTTT	CASSLDRSTDTQYF
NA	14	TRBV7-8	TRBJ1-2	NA	TGTGCCAGCAGCTTAGAAGCCGGGGTCTATGGCTACACCTTC	CASSLEAGVYGYTF
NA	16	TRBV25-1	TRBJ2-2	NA	TGTGCCAGCAGGGGGATGAGGGTGGCGGACACCGGGGAGCTGTTTTTT	CASRGMRVADTGELFF
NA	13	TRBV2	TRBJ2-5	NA	TGTGCCAGCAGTGAAGGCCCTTTGGAGACCCAGTACTTC	CASSEGPLETQYF
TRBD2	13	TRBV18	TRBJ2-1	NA	TGTGCCAGCTCACCACGGGGGGGGAATGAGCAGTTCTTC	CASSPRGGNEQFF
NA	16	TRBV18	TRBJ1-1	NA	TGTGCCAGCTCACCAGCCCCCCGGGCAGGAAACACTGAAGCTTTCTTT	CASSPAPRAGNTEAFF
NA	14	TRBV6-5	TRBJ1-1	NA	TGTGCCAGCAGTTACCCCGACGGTAGTTCGGGAGCTTTCTTT	CASSYPDGSSGAFF
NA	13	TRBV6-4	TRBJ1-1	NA	TGTGCCAGCAGAGAAACACCGAACACTGAAGCTTTCTTT	CASRETPNTEAFF
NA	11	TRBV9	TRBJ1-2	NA	TGTGCCAGCAGCCACTCAACGGACTACACCTTC	CASSHSTDYTF
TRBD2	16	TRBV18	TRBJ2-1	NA	TGTGCCAGCTCACCTACTACTAGCGGGGGGAGATCCGAGCAGTTCTTC	CASSPTTSGGRSEQFF
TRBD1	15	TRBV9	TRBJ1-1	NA	TGTGCCAGCAGCACACTCGGACAGGTAGGCACTGAAGCTTTCTTT	CASSTLGQVGTEAFF
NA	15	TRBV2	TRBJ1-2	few	TGTGCCAGCGAAATGGACAGTGGCAGGGCGTATGGCTACACCTTC	CASEMDSGRAYGYTF
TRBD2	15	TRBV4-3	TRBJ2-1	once	TGCGCCAGCAGCCGCGCGGGGGGGACCTACAATGAGCAGTTCTTC	CASSRAGGTYNEQFF
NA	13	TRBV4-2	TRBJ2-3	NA	TGTGCCAGCAGCCAAGACCCCCTGGCTACGCAGTATTTT	CASSQDPLATQYF
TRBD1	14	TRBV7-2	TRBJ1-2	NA	TGTGCCAGCAGCCTCCCAGGGGGCGGTGTTGGCTACACCTTC	CASSLPGGGVGYTF
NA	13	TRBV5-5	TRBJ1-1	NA	TGTGCCAGCAGCGTGGGACCGAACACTGAAGCTTTCTTT	CASSVGPNTEAFF
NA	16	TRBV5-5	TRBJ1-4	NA	TGTGCCAGCAGCTGGAGAGATGGCGCAACTAATGAAAAACTGTTTTTT	CASSWRDGATNEKLFF
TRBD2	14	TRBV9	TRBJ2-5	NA	TGTGCCAGCAGCCCAAGGACTAGCCCGGAGACCCAGTACTTC	CASSPRTSPETQYF
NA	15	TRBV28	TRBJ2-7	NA	TGTGCCACCGCGGAGGGGGACAAGCTGGGGCACGAGCAGTACTTC	CATAEGDKLGHEQYF
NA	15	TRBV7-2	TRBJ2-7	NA	TGTGCCAGCAGCTTACGGTTGGGCGTAGCGAGCGAGCAGTACTTC	CASSLRLGVASEQYF
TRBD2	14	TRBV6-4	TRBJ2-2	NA	TGTGCCAGCAGAGCGGGATCGAACACCGGGGAGCTGTTTTTT	CASRAGSNTGELFF
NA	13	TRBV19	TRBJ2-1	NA	TGTGCCAGTAGTATTGGGGCCTACAATGAGCAGTTCTTC	CASSIGAYNEQFF
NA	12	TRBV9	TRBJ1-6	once	TGTGCCAGCGGTAATTATAATTCACCCCTCCACTTT	CASGNYNSPLHF
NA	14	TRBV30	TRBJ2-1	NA	TGTGCCTGGAGTCTGGGACTTGGGGGCGATGAGCAGTTCTTC	CAWSLGLGGDEQFF
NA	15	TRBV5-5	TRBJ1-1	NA	TGTGCCAGCAGCTTGTTCCGGGGGGCGAACACTGAAGCTTTCTTT	CASSLFRGANTEAFF
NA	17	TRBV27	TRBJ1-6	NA	TGTGCCAGCAGTACCCCCCGGGCCCCGTCTAGGAATTCACCCCTCCACTTT	CASSTPRAPSRNSPLHF
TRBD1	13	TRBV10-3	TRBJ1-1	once	TGTGCCAGCAGTCAAGACAGGGGGGATGAAGCTTTCTTT	CASSQDRGDEAFF
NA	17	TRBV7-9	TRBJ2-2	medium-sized	TGTGCCAGCAGCTTAGCGTCTGGCCGAACGAACACCGGGGAGCTGTTTTTT	CASSLASGRTNTGELFF
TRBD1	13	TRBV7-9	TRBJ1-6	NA	TGTGCCAGCAGGGGGACAGGGAATTCACCCCTCCACTTT	CASRGTGNSPLHF
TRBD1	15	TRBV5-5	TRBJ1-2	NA	TGTGCCAGCAGCTCCCGGGGACAGGGGGTTGATGGCTACACCTTC	CASSSRGQGVDGYTF
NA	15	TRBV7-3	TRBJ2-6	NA	TGTGCCAGCAGCTCTACTCTTAATCGGGCCAACGTCCTGACTTTC	CASSSTLNRANVLTF
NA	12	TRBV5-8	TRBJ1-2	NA	TGTGCCAGCACCGAAAATGGGGCCGGCTACACCTTC	CASTENGAGYTF